Following are 30 T cell receptor beta chains from one sample sequenced in a study of glioma-infiltrating T cells after dendritic cell vaccination. Noted time point: after dendritic cell vaccination, including at tumor progression/relapse. Profiling relied on immunoSEQ multiplex PCR, and the TCRdb table lists in-frame clones only, not all of them. The repertoire holds 90,000 to 110,000 clones, with 90% as singletons. The specimen was blood, collected after dendritic cell vaccination. These receptors came from a human donor with glioblastoma.

This chain links TRBV27 with TRBJ2-2; 8 bases match TRBD2. V lost 7 bases to trimming and J lost 2 bases; unmatched junction nucleotides: 9. The germline V gene encodes CDR1 MNHEY and CDR2 SMNVEV (reference sequence). The CDR3 spans 16 residues. The CDR3, as DNA: TGTGCCAGCACCAACGGGCGGGGGGCAAACACCGGGGAGCTGTTTTTT. This gives the protein CASTNGRGANTGELFF.

V gene TRBV6-1 combines with J gene TRBJ2-7, with 10 bases fitting TRBD1. The germline V gene encodes CDR1 MNHNS and CDR2 SASEGT. This CDR3 is 16 amino acids long. J lost 2 bases, V lost 4 bases, and 8 bases had no gene match. CDR3 region: CASSATGGLSPYEQYF. The CDR3 DNA sequence: TGTGCCAGCAGTGCGACAGGGGGCCTTTCCCCCTACGAGCAGTACTTC.

The rearrangement joins TRBV14 to TRBJ1-1; a weak D match, TRBD1 (5 bases). V was shortened by 5 bases and J by 8 bases, with 15 bases between the two germline ends. From germline, CDR1 is SGHDN and CDR2 FVKESK. The length of the CDR3 is 13 residues. The chain's CDR3 is CASSGGVKGEAFF. The CDR3 bases are TGTGCCAGCAGCGGGGGGGTGAAAGGAGAAGCTTTCTTT.

The chain employs TRBV5-6 and TRBJ2-1; tentatively, D is TRBD1 (6 bases). Germline V CDR1 and CDR2: SGHDT, YYEEEE. Trimming pared 0 bases from V and 4 bases from J, leaving 14 bases between. CDR3 size: 16 residues. CDR3 loop: CASSLGWTAKYNEQFF. The CDR3 DNA reads TGTGCCAGCAGCTTGGGGTGGACAGCAAAGTACAATGAGCAGTTCTTC.

This chain connects TRBV7-2 to TRBJ1-5, with D perhaps TRBD1 (5 bases). The V and J ends lost 2 bases and 5 bases respectively, with 13 bases between them. This CDR3 is 15 amino acids long. CDR1 is SGHTA, CDR2 FQGNSA, per germline. For the CDR3, the DNA is TGTGCCAGCAGCTTAATTATGACAGCCCATCAGCCCCAGCATTTT. It is translated as CASSLIMTAHQPQHF. The full variable domain, completed using reference TRBV7-2 and TRBJ1-5, is GAGVSQSPSNKVTEKGKDVELRCDPISGHTALYWYRQSLGQGLEFLIYFQGNSAPDKSGLPSDRFSAERTGGSVSTLTIQRTQQEDSAVYLCASSLIMTAHQPQHFGDGTRLSIL.

The chain combines TRBV27 with TRBJ1-1; D is ambiguous. Germline V CDR1 and CDR2: MNHEY, SMNVEV (reference sequence). This CDR3 has 13 amino acids. The V and J ends lost 2 bases and 2 bases respectively, with 6 bases between them. CDR3: CASSLDTNTEAFF. The CDR3 DNA follows: TGTGCCAGCAGTTTAGACACAAACACTGAAGCTTTCTTT.

The chain uses TRBV4-2 and TRBJ1-1, with 9 positions matching TRBD1. Germline CDR1 is LGHNA and CDR2 is YNFKEQ. The CDR3 covers 15 residues. Trimming removed 2 bases from V and 6 bases from J; junction bases left unmatched: 7. CDR3 coding DNA: TGTGCCAGCAGCCAACGGGACAGGGAAGGGGCTGAAGCTTTCTTT. Translated: CASSQRDREGAEAFF.

This chain links TRBV11-1 with TRBJ2-1; a weak D match, TRBD2 (5 bases). The V end lost 2 bases, the J end lost 10 bases, and 9 bases lay between the germline ends. The CDR3 is made up of 12 amino acids. Germline V gene lookup returns CDR1 SGHAT and CDR2 FQDESV (reference sequence). The CDR3 DNA reads as TGTGCCAGCAGCTTAAGAGGGTCGGAGCAGTTCTTC. As protein: CASSLRGSEQFF.

The CDR3 bases are TGCGCCAGCAGCTTGGGACAGGGCGCGACCGGGGAGCTGTTTTTT. Translation gives CASSLGQGATGELFF. This chain connects TRBV5-1 to TRBJ2-2; 7 nucleotides align to TRBD1. V was clipped by 0 bases and J by 5 bases; unmatched bases: 4. CDR1 and CDR2 (germline): SGHRS, YFSETQ. CDR3 length equals 15 residues.

The chain has TRBV15 and TRBJ1-1; 7 bases agree with TRBD1. V shed 6 bases, J shed 7 bases, and the junction held 5 bases outside the gene matches. The CDR3 totals 12 residues. CDR1 is LNHNV, CDR2 YYDKDF, per germline (reference sequence). The CDR3 loop reads CATRSTGREAFF. CDR3 bases: TGTGCCACCAGATCGACAGGGCGTGAAGCTTTCTTT.

This clone was counted only a few times. This chain connects TRBV4-1 to TRBJ2-1; D perhaps matches TRBD1 (6 bases). V shed 4 bases and J shed 7 bases, with 20 bases lying between them. CDR1 is MGHRA and CDR2 is YSYEKL in the germline V gene. This CDR3 spans 16 amino acids. CDR3 sequence (DNA): TGCGCCAGCAGCCTTATAGGGGGATCCGGAACGAATGAGCAGTTCTTC. Translating gives CASSLIGGSGTNEQFF.

This chain connects TRBV6-6 to TRBJ2-7; D not resolved. Trimming pared 10 bases from V and 0 bases from J, leaving 10 bases between. The length of the CDR3 is 12 residues. Germline V gene lookup returns CDR1 MNHNY and CDR2 SVGAGI (reference sequence). The DNA for the CDR3 is TGTGCCACCTTTAAGAGCTCCTACGAGCAGTACTTC. Its translation: CATFKSSYEQYF.

The V and J genes are TRBV6-1 and TRBJ1-4; 8 bases are a match to TRBD1. Trimming removed 3 bases from V and 7 bases from J; junction bases left unmatched: 4. CDR1 is MNHNS, CDR2 SASEGT, per germline. The CDR3 length is 14 residues. CDR3 bases: TGTGCCAGCAGTGAGACAGGGGTGGGTGAAAAACTGTTTTTT. Translated: CASSETGVGEKLFF.

The CDR3: CASSPSGGNSPLHF. CDR3 nucleotides: TGCGCCAGCAGCCCCAGCGGGGGCAATTCACCCCTCCACTTT. The chain employs TRBV5-1 and TRBJ1-6; D is possibly TRBD1 (6 bases). V was clipped by 4 bases and J by 7 bases, with 12 bases between them. Germline V gene lookup returns CDR1 SGHRS and CDR2 YFSETQ. This CDR3 is built from 14 residues.

V usage is TRBV9 and J usage is TRBJ2-1, with D maybe TRBD2 (6 bases). From germline, CDR1 is SGDLS and CDR2 YYNGEE. This CDR3 comprises 15 residues. V lost 1 base and J lost 6, with 14 bases in between. The CDR3, as DNA: TGTGCCAGCAGCGTATGGGGACTTCAGGGCAATGAGCAGTTCTTC. The encoded protein is CASSVWGLQGNEQFF.

The V and J genes are TRBV2 and TRBJ1-1; maybe TRBD1 (6 bases). V lost 4 bases to trimming and J lost 5 bases, with 17 bases between them. Germline-derived CDR1 and CDR2 are SNHLY and FYNNEI. The CDR3 covers 15 residues. CDR3 in DNA: TGTGCCAGCAGTGCCCTGGAGGGGGGGCGTACTGAAGCTTTCTTT. Protein sequence: CASSALEGGRTEAFF. Full variable domain (rest looked up from reference TRBV2 and TRBJ1-1): EPEVTQTPSHQVTQMGQEVILRCVPISNHLYFYWYRQILGQKVEFLVSFYNNEISEKSEIFDDQFSVERPDGSNFTLKIRSTKLEDSAMYFCASSALEGGRTEAFFGQGTRLTVV.

V gene TRBV30 combines with J gene TRBJ1-5, with 12 bases identical to TRBD1. The CDR3 runs 15 residues. Losses at the gene ends were 1 base for V and 6 bases for J; bases not matched to a gene: 4. CDR1 is GTSNPN, CDR2 SVGIG, per germline (reference sequence). The CDR3 coding sequence is TGTGCCTGGAGTGGGGGACAGGGGGCATTTCAGCCCCAGCATTTT. Amino acid sequence: CAWSGGQGAFQPQHF.

This chain connects TRBV11-3 to TRBJ1-1; D is unclear. The CDR3 covers 13 residues. The germline V and J ends were trimmed by 4 bases and 4 bases, with 10 bases remaining between them. Per the germline V gene, CDR1 is SGHNT and CDR2 is YENEEA. As DNA, the CDR3 is TGTGCCAGCAGCTCACGCGGATTCACTGAAGCTTTCTTT. Its protein product is CASSSRGFTEAFF. Together with reference TRBV11-3 and TRBJ1-1, the CDR3 gives the full variable domain: EAGVVQSPRYKIIEKKQPVAFWCNPISGHNTLYWYLQNLGQGPELLIRYENEEAVDDSQLPKDRFSAERLKGVDSTLKIQPAELGDSAVYLCASSSRGFTEAFFGQGTRLTVV.

The CDR3 region is CASSDRPGGPCQETQYF. For the CDR3, the DNA is TGTGCCAGCAGTGACCGCCCGGGGGGGCCGTGCCAAGAGACCCAGTACTTC. This chain connects TRBV6-4 to TRBJ2-5; 8 nucleotides align to TRBD2. Germline values: CDR1 MRHNA, CDR2 SNTAGT. V gave up 2 bases and J gave up 1 base; unmatched junction bases: 9. The CDR3 is 17 amino acids.

This clone was counted a few times. V usage is TRBV6-5 and J usage is TRBJ2-7; TRBD2 agrees at 7 bases. Germline lookup yields CDR1 MNHEY and CDR2 SVGAGI. The CDR3 spans 15 residues. V lost 6 bases to trimming and J lost 6 bases; unmatched junction nucleotides: 14. The CDR3 reads CASSPMGREYGEQYF. For the CDR3, the DNA is TGTGCCAGCAGCCCCATGGGGCGGGAGTATGGCGAGCAGTACTTC.

The gene calls are TRBV6-1 and TRBJ2-7, with 7 bases matching TRBD2. V lost 2 bases to trimming and J lost 2 bases; unmatched junction nucleotides: 9. CDR3 size: 16 residues. Germline values: CDR1 MNHNS, CDR2 SASEGT. CDR3 loop: CASSERPAGSPYEQYF. The CDR3 DNA reads as TGTGCCAGCAGTGAAAGGCCAGCGGGGAGCCCCTACGAGCAGTACTTC.

The DNA for the CDR3 is TGCGCCAGCAGCTCCGGAAGCGGGGGGGCGAACACCGGGGAGCTGTTTTTT. It codes for CASSSGSGGANTGELFF. V is TRBV5-1 and J is TRBJ2-2; 10 bases align to TRBD2. V lost 3 bases and J lost 0; bases outside the gene matches: 5. The CDR3 totals 17 residues. The germline gives CDR1 SGHRS, CDR2 YFSETQ. Full variable domain (remainder filled in from reference TRBV5-1 and TRBJ2-2): KAGVTQTPRYLIKTRGQQVTLSCSPISGHRSVSWYQQTPGQGLQFLFEYFSETQRNKGNFPGRFSGRQFSNSRSEMNVSTLELGDSALYLCASSSGSGGANTGELFFGEGSRLTVL.

The CDR3 DNA reads TGTGCCAGCAGTCGACGAGGAGAGACCCAGTACTTC. This gives the protein CASSRRGETQYF. This chain uses TRBV6-5 with TRBJ2-5; no clear D gene. CDR3 length equals 12 residues. Trimming stripped 5 bases from V and 4 bases from J, with 8 bases between. The germline V gene has CDR1 MNHEY and CDR2 SVGAGI.

The chain carries TRBV18 and TRBJ2-3; D not resolved. V dropped 2 bases and J dropped 8 bases, with 17 bases sitting between them. The CDR3 covers 15 residues. Germline V gives CDR1 KGHSH, CDR2 LQKENI. CDR3 sequence: CASSPSLPGSGTQYF. CDR3 sequence (DNA): TGTGCCAGCTCACCATCACTCCCTGGGTCGGGTACGCAGTATTTT.

CDR3 DNA: TGTGCCAGCAGCTTTCCAGGACTAGCGGGGGCCTACGAGCAGTACTTC. This encodes CASSFPGLAGAYEQYF. This chain uses TRBV7-2 with TRBJ2-7; 13 nucleotides align to TRBD2. Germline trimming cut 3 bases from V and 2 bases from J; bases unmatched to any gene: 4. Germline V lookup: CDR1 SGHTA, CDR2 FQGNSA. The CDR3 is 16 residues long.

The V gene is TRBV12-5, the J gene TRBJ1-1; D is undetermined. The germline V gene has CDR1 LGHNT and CDR2 FRNRAP. CDR3 length: 14 amino acids. V lost 7 bases to trimming and J lost 5 bases, with 17 bases between them. The CDR3 sequence is CASEISGGSTEAFF. DNA of the CDR3: TGTGCTAGTGAAATCTCGGGTGGTTCGACTGAAGCTTTCTTT.

The chain has TRBV10-1 and TRBJ2-3; 14 positions agree with TRBD2. CDR3 length equals 17 residues. Looked up from germline, CDR1 is WNHNN and CDR2 is SYGVQD (reference sequence). The ends lost 5 bases at V and 4 bases at J; junction bases unmatched: 8. CDR3 sequence: CASSPGTSGGGADTQYF. CDR3 nucleotides: TGCGCCAGCAGTCCTGGGACTAGCGGGGGAGGCGCAGATACGCAGTATTTT.

The chain recombines TRBV14 with TRBJ1-1; D possibly corresponds to TRBD1 (6 bases). The V end lost 4 bases, the J end lost 4 bases, and 19 bases lay between the germline ends. Germline assignment: CDR1 SGHDN and CDR2 FVKESK. The CDR3 consists of 16 residues. This CDR3 reads CASSRLQGLGSTEAFF. As DNA, the CDR3 is TGTGCCAGCAGCCGGTTGCAGGGGCTAGGGAGCACTGAAGCTTTCTTT.

The CDR3 DNA is TGTGCCAGTCGGACAGAAATGAACACTGAAGCTTTCTTT. This gives the protein CASRTEMNTEAFF. This rearrangement joins TRBV28 to TRBJ1-1, with D perhaps matching TRBD1 (6 bases). V lost 9 bases, J lost 0 bases, and 11 bases lay in between. The germline CDR1 and CDR2 sequences are MDHEN and SYDVKM. This CDR3 has 13 residues. The full variable domain, its missing parts supplied by reference TRBV28 and TRBJ1-1, is DVKVTQSSRYLVKRTGEKVFLECVQDMDHENMFWYRQDPGLGLRLIYFSYDVKMKEKGDIPEGYSVSREKKERFSLILESASTNQTSMYLCASRTEMNTEAFFGQGTRLTVV.

This chain uses TRBV7-9 with TRBJ2-3, with D unresolved. The ends were cut back, 6 bases at V and 3 bases at J, with 13 bases in the middle. The CDR3 is 14 residues long. Germline V gene sequence: CDR1 SEHNR, CDR2 FQNEAQ (reference sequence). CDR3 bases: TGTGCCAGCAGAGTGACGGGTCAAACAGATACGCAGTATTTT. Residues: CASRVTGQTDTQYF.